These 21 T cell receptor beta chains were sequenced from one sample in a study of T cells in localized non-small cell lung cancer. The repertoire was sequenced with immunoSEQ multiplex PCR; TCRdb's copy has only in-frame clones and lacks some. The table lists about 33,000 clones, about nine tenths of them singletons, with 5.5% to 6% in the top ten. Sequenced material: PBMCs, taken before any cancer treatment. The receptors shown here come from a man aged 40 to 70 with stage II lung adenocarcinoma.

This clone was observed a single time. This CDR3 reads CASSPGQAMAGDQPQHF. CDR3 DNA sequence: TGTGCCAGCAGCCCTGGACAGGCGATGGCAGGGGATCAGCCCCAGCATTTT. The V and J genes are TRBV11-3 and TRBJ1-5, with 7 nucleotides matching TRBD1. Germline values: CDR1 SGHNT, CDR2 YENEEA. The CDR3 length is 17 residues. V lost 5 bases to trimming and J lost 5 bases; unmatched junction nucleotides: 15.

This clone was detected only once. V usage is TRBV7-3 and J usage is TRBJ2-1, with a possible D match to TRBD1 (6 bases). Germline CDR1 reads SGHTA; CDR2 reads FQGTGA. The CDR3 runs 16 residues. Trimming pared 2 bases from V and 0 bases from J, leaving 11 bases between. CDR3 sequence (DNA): TGTGCCAGCAGCTTATTCGGACAGAGCTCCTACAATGAGCAGTTCTTC. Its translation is CASSLFGQSSYNEQFF.

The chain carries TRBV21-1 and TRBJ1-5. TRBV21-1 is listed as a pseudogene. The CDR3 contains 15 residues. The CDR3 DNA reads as TGTGCCAGCAGCAAAGCGAGGGGGGGAAATCAGCCCCAGCATTTT. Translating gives CASSKARGGNQPQHF.

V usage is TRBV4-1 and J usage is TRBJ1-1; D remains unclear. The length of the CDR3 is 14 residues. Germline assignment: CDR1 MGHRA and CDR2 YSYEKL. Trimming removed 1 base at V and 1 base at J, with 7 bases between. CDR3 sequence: CASSQGHTNTEAFF. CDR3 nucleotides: TGCGCCAGCAGCCAAGGACATACGAACACTGAAGCTTTCTTT.

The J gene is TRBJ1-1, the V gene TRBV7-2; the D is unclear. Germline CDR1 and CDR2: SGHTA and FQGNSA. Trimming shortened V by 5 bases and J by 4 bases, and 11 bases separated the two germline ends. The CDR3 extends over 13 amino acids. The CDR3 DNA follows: TGTGCCAGCAGCCCCCCTTGGGGCACTGAAGCTTTCTTT. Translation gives CASSPPWGTEAFF.

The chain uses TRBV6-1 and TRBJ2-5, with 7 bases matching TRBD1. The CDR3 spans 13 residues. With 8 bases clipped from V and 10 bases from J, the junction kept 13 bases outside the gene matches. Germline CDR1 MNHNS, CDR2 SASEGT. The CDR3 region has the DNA TGTGCCAGCTCGTCCTCCGGGACAGTAGACCAGTACTTC. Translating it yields CASSSSGTVDQYF.

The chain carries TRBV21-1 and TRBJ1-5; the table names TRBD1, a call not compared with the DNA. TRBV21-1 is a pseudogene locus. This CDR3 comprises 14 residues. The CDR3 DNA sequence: TGTGCCAGCAGCGGGGGGACAGGCACTCAGCCCCAGCATTTT. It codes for CASSGGTGTQPQHF.

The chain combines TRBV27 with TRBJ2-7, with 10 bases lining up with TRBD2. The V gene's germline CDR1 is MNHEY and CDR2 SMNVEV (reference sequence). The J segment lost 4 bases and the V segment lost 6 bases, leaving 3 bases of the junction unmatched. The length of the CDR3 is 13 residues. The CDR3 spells CASRLAGPYEQYF. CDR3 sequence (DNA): TGTGCCAGCAGACTAGCGGGGCCTTACGAGCAGTACTTC.

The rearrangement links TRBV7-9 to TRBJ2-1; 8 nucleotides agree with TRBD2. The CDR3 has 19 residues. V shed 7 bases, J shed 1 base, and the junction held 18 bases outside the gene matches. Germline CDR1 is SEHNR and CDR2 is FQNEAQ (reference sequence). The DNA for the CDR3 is TGTGCCAGCACCCCAGAGGGCGGCAGAGCGGGAGTATCCTACAATGAGCAGTTCTTC. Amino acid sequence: CASTPEGGRAGVSYNEQFF. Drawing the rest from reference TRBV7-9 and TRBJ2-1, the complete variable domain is DTGVSQNPRHKITKRGQNVTFRCDPISEHNRLYWYRQTLGQGPEFLTYFQNEAQLEKSRLLSDRFSAERPKGSFSTLEIQRTEQGDSAMYLCASTPEGGRAGVSYNEQFFGPGTRLTVL.

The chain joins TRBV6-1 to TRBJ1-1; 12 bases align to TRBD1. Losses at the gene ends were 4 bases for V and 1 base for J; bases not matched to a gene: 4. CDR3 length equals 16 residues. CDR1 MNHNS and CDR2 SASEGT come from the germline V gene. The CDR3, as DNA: TGTGCCAGCAGTGCGGGGACAGGGGGCAGGAACACTGAAGCTTTCTTT. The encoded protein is CASSAGTGGRNTEAFF.

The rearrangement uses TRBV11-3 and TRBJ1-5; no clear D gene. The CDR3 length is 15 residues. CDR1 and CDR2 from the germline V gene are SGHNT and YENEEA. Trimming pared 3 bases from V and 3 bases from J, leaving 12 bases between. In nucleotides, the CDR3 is TGTGCCAGCAGCTTGGGAGTAGAGCCCAATCAGCCCCAGCATTTT. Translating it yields CASSLGVEPNQPQHF.

The CDR3 loop is CSVRKALDTEAFF. In DNA form, the CDR3 reads TGCAGCGTTAGAAAGGCGTTGGACACTGAAGCTTTCTTT. The V and J genes are TRBV29-1 and TRBJ1-1; no definite D call. The V end lost 5 bases, the J end lost 3 bases, and 13 bases lay between the germline ends. This CDR3 spans 13 amino acids. Germline V CDR1 and CDR2: SQVTM, ANQGSEA.

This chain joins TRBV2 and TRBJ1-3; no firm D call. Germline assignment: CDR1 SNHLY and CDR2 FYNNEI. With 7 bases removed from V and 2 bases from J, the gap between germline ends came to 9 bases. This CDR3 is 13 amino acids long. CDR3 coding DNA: TGTGCCAGCACTTCGGAGCCTGGAAACACCATATATTTT. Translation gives CASTSEPGNTIYF.

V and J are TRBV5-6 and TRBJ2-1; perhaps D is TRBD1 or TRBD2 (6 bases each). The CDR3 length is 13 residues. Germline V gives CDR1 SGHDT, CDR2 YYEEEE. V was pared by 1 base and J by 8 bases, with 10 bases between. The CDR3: CASSLKGGDEQFF. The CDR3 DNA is TGTGCCAGCAGCTTGAAGGGGGGCGATGAGCAGTTCTTC.

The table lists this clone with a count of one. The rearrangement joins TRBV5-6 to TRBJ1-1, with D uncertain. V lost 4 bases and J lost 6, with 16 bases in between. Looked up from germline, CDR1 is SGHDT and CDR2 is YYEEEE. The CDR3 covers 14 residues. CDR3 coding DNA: TGTGCCAGCAGCCCTACCGGGCCCCGGGCTGAAGCTTTCTTT. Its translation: CASSPTGPRAEAFF.

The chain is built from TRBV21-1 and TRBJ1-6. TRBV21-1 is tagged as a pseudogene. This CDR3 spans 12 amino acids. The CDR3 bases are TGTGCCAGCAGCAAAGATCCTTCACCCCTCCACTTT. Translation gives CASSKDPSPLHF.

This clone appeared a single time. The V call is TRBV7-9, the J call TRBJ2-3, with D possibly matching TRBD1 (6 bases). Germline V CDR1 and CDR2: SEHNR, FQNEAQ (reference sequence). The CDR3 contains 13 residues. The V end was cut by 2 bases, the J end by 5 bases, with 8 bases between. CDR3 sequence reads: CASSLSGVDTQYF. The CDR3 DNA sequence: TGTGCCAGCAGCTTATCAGGGGTAGATACGCAGTATTTT.

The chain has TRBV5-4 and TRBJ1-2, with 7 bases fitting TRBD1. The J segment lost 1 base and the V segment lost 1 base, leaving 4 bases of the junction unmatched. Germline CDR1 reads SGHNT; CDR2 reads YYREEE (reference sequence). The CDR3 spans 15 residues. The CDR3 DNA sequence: TGTGCCAGCAGCTTGCCCGACAGGGTTAACTATGGCTACACCTTC. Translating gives CASSLPDRVNYGYTF.

CDR3 residues: CASSVRELGNEQFF. CDR3 coding DNA: TGTGCCAGCAGTGTCCGGGAACTAGGCAATGAGCAGTTCTTC. V usage is TRBV25-1 and J usage is TRBJ2-1; a weak D match, TRBD2 (5 bases). Trimming removed 4 bases at V and 6 bases at J, with 13 bases between. Per germline, CDR1 MGHDK and CDR2 SYGVNS. The CDR3 consists of 14 residues.

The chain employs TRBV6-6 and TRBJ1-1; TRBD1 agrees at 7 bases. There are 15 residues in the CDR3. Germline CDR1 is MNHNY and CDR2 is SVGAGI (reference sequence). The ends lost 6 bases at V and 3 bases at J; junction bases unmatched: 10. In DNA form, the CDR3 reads TGTGCCAGCAGCGAACCCAGGGGGACAGACACTGAAGCTTTCTTT. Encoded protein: CASSEPRGTDTEAFF.

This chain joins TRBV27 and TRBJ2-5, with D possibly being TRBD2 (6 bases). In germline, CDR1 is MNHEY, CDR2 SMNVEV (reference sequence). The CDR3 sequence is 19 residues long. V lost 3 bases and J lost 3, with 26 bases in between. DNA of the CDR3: TGTGCCAGCAGTTTTAGTAATAATGGGTTCGTTGGGAGGAAAGAGACCCAGTACTTC. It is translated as CASSFSNNGFVGRKETQYF.